The 4 T cell receptor beta chains presented below share a single source sample, sequenced in a study of cytotoxic CD8 clonotypes in ibrutinib-treated CLL. TCRdb's table, derived via immunoSEQ multiplex PCR, lists solely in-frame clones and lacks some. The repertoire holds more than 30,000 clones, with approximately 70% as singletons. Sample: PBMCs, taken before ibrutinib treatment. Receptor source: a human donor with chronic lymphocytic leukemia.

V and J are TRBV6-1 and TRBJ2-5; no clear D gene. Germline loops: CDR1 MNHNS, CDR2 SASEGT. Trimming shortened V by 3 bases and J by 5 bases, and 10 bases separated the two germline ends. This CDR3 has 13 amino acids. The CDR3 DNA is TGTGCCAGCAGTGATAGGCAGCTGGAGACCCAGTACTTC. Encoded protein: CASSDRQLETQYF.

The chain couples TRBV11-2 to TRBJ2-7; the D gene could be TRBD1 or TRBD2 (7 bases each). Germline lookup yields CDR1 SGHAT and CDR2 FQNNGV. The CDR3 covers 13 residues. The ends were cut back, 1 base at V and 7 bases at J, with 11 bases in the middle. The CDR3 sequence is CASSLGQGGEQYF. The CDR3 DNA is TGTGCCAGCAGCTTAGGACAGGGAGGGGAGCAGTACTTC.

This sequence joins TRBV18 and TRBJ1-2, with D unresolved. This CDR3 region has 13 residues. The V end lost 3 bases, the J end lost 1 base, and 6 bases lay between the germline ends. Germline V gene data show CDR1 as KGHSH and CDR2 as LQKENI. CDR3 coding DNA: TGTGCCAGCTCACCGGCAGATAACTATGGCTACACCTTC. Amino acids: CASSPADNYGYTF. Drawing the rest from reference TRBV18 and TRBJ1-2, the complete variable domain is NAGVMQNPRHLVRRRGQEARLRCSPMKGHSHVYWYRQLPEEGLKFMVYLQKENIIDESGMPKERFSAEFPKEGPSILRIQQVVRGDSAAYFCASSPADNYGYTFGSGTRLTVV.

The chain is built from TRBV5-6 and TRBJ1-2; D is undetermined. The CDR3 sequence is 16 residues long. CDR1 is SGHDT, CDR2 YYEEEE, per germline. V was clipped by 4 bases and J by 3 bases, with 19 bases between them. Written as DNA, the CDR3 is TGTGCCAGCAGCCCAAAATACTCCCAGCCCTACTATGGCTACACCTTC. Protein: CASSPKYSQPYYGYTF. The full variable domain, rest sourced from reference TRBV5-6 and TRBJ1-2, is DAGVTQSPTHLIKTRGQQVTLRCSPKSGHDTVSWYQQALGQGPQFIFQYYEEEERQRGNFPDRFSGHQFPNYSSELNVNALLLGDSALYLCASSPKYSQPYYGYTFGSGTRLTVV.